The rows below give T cell receptor beta chains drawn from one sample of a study of blood T cell repertoires in COVID-19. Repertoires were generated with immunoSEQ multiplex PCR, while TCRdb's copy carries only in-frame clones and drops some. The sample holds 150,000 to 200,000 clones; approximately 80% are singletons and the top ten take around 12%. Sequencing was done on a sample of peripheral blood. These receptors came from a woman of 80 years or more with COVID-19, enrolled during active disease. Both conserved end residues are part of each CDR3. A D gene is named only where the DNA matches it firmly. The listing skips clone size in some rows; elsewhere it reads once, few, many or a size class.

TRBV2	TRBD1	-	TRBJ2-7	TGTGCCAGCAGGGAAACACCGGGACAGGGGGCAGTCGAGCAGTACTTC	CASRETPGQGAVEQYF
TRBV15	TRBD1	-	TRBJ1-4	TGTGCCACCAGCAGAGATGAAGGGACAGGGTGGGGTGAAAAACTGTTTTTT	CATSRDEGTGWGEKLFF
TRBV19	-	-	TRBJ1-2	TGTGCCAGTAGTCCTCGGCCGGGCTATGGCTACACCTTC	CASSPRPGYGYTF
TRBV10-3	TRBD1	once	TRBJ1-4	TGTGCCATCAGTGAGACCGGGACAGGGGCAACTAATGAAAAACTGTTTTTT	CAISETGTGATNEKLFF
TRBV5-6	TRBD1	-	TRBJ1-1	TGTGCCAGCAGCTTCCAGGGACAGTTGAACACTGAAGCTTTCTTT	CASSFQGQLNTEAFF
TRBV30	-	once	TRBJ1-1	TGTGCCTGCCAAATACAGGGGAACACTGAAGCTTTCTTT	CACQIQGNTEAFF
TRBV7-2	TRBD2	-	TRBJ2-3	TGTGCCAGCAGCTTATTAGGGGCGGGAGGCCTCAGCACAGATACGCAGTATTTT	CASSLLGAGGLSTDTQYF
TRBV6-2/TRBV6-3	TRBD2	-	TRBJ2-6	TGTGCCAGCAGTTATATTAGCGGGAGGGCTGGGGCCAACGTCCTGACTTTC	CASSYISGRAGANVLTF
TRBV28	TRBD2	-	TRBJ2-2	TGTGCCAGCAGGGGAACTAGCGGGAGAATAGGGACCGGGGAGCTGTTTTTT	CASRGTSGRIGTGELFF
TRBV5-1	TRBD2	-	TRBJ2-1	TGCGCCAGCAGTCGGGTAGCGGGAGGAAGAAATGAGCAGTTCTTC	CASSRVAGGRNEQFF
TRBV28	-	few	TRBJ1-3	TGTGCCAGCAGTTTGCCGGTTGTGGCTGGAAACACCATATATTTT	CASSLPVVAGNTIYF
TRBV28	TRBD1	-	TRBJ2-1	TGTGCCAGCTCCTCGGGACAGAGGTGGAGATCCTACAATGAGCAGTTCTTC	CASSSGQRWRSYNEQFF
TRBV9	-	-	TRBJ2-2	TGTGCCAGCAGCCACAGGGTAGAGGCCGGGGAGCTGTTTTTT	CASSHRVEAGELFF
TRBV5-6	TRBD1	-	TRBJ1-6	TGTGCCAGCAGCTTGGCCGGCAGGGGGGAATATAATTCACCCCTCCACTTT	CASSLAGRGEYNSPLHF
TRBV29-1	-	-	TRBJ1-1	TGCAGCGTTGAAGTCTCCAGGAACACTGAAGCTTTCTTT	CSVEVSRNTEAFF
TRBV9	-	-	TRBJ1-2	TGTGCCAGCAGCCCCAGGGGCGGAGATAAGAACTATGGCTACACCTTC	CASSPRGGDKNYGYTF
TRBV9	TRBD1	-	TRBJ1-2	TGTGCCAGCAGCGTCTCCGGACAGGCCTATGGCTACACCTTC	CASSVSGQAYGYTF
TRBV7-3	-	-	TRBJ2-1	TGTGCCAGCAGCATACAGGGTAGCTCCTACAATGAGCAGTTCTTC	CASSIQGSSYNEQFF
TRBV9	TRBD1	few	TRBJ1-4	TGTGCCAGCAGCGCCGCCCTTCCCGGGACAGTCCCTGAAAAACTGTTTTTT	CASSAALPGTVPEKLFF
TRBV6-1	-	once	TRBJ2-5	TGTGCCAGCAGTGAAAAACGGGTCGCTGAGGCAGGGGAGAAGACCCAGTACTTC	CASSEKRVAEAGEKTQYF
TRBV5-8	TRBD1	few	TRBJ1-2	TGTGCCAGCAGCTTGGTACAGGGGACTAACTATGGCTACACCTTC	CASSLVQGTNYGYTF
TRBV19	TRBD1	-	TRBJ1-2	TGTGCCAGTAGCGCTGACAGGGGGAGCTATGGCTACACCTTC	CASSADRGSYGYTF
TRBV7-9	TRBD2	-	TRBJ2-1	TGTGCCAGCAGCTCGGGACTAGCTCTTTACAATGAGCAGTTCTTC	CASSSGLALYNEQFF
TRBV19	TRBD1	-	TRBJ1-2	TGTGCCACCCGGGACAGTAGCTATGGCTACACCTTC	CATRDSSYGYTF
TRBV2	TRBD1	-	TRBJ2-2	TGTGCCAGCCTTCCCTCACGACAGGGGGCCGGGGAGCTGTTTTTT	CASLPSRQGAGELFF
TRBV5-1	TRBD1	-	TRBJ1-1	TGCGCCAGCAGCTTCACCCCGGGACAGGGGAACACTGAAGCTTTCTTT	CASSFTPGQGNTEAFF
TRBV5-1	TRBD1	-	TRBJ1-6	TGCGCCAGCAGCCCCGGACAGGGCGGCTCACCCCTCCACTTT	CASSPGQGGSPLHF
TRBV28	-	-	TRBJ2-1	TGTGCCAGCAGTTTATACACAACGGACTCAAGCTCCTACAATGAGCAGTTCTTC	CASSLYTTDSSSYNEQFF
TRBV28	TRBD1	-	TRBJ1-5	TGTGCCAGCAGTTTATGGGGACAGGGGTACCAGCCCCAGCATTTT	CASSLWGQGYQPQHF
TRBV5-1	TRBD2	-	TRBJ2-3	TGCGCCAGCAGCTTTGCGGGAGGGGGCACAGATACGCAGTATTTT	CASSFAGGGTDTQYF
TRBV5-1	-	-	TRBJ2-5	TGCGCCAGCAGCTTGGGCGTCCACCAAGAGACCCAGTACTTC	CASSLGVHQETQYF